This TCR beta chain emerged from a study of T cell clonality in common variable immunodeficiency. In the case of this clone: The antigen remains undetermined. Read sequence stops 3 residues before the CDR3 end, and the germline J gene provides the missing end.

The CDR3 consists of 15 residues. Trimming took 2 bases from V and 4 from J, leaving 18 bases between them. The germline V gene has CDR1 GTSNPN and CDR2 SVGIG (reference sequence). Points from the study as a whole: Patient heterogeneity in the CVID cohort limited correlations between repertoire features and clinical complications. Common variable immunodeficiency TCR beta sequences reportedly had fewer deletions and N-nucleotide insertions. What drives increased CVID clonality needs T cell subpopulation sequencing.

The repertoire was sequenced with immunoSEQ multiplex PCR; TCRdb's copy has only in-frame clones and lacks some. The sample includes about 16,000 clones, none of them occurring once. Both groups were predominantly of Caucasian heritage. The sample taken for sequencing was peripheral blood mononuclear cells. The sequence was obtained from a human donor with common variable immunodeficiency. The V gene is TRBV30, the J gene TRBJ2-7; tentatively, D is TRBD2 (5 bases). CDR3 DNA, as far as it was read: TGTGCCTGGAGTACTGGGTCCGTCGGCGGGTACGAG. This sequence encodes CAWSTGSVGGYE. The whole CDR3 protein reads CAWSTGSVGGYEQYF.